The 16 T cell receptor beta chains listed next were all sequenced from one sample in a study of T cell changes during pregnancy in multiple sclerosis. Using immunoSEQ multiplex PCR, the repertoire was profiled, and TCRdb retains in-frame clones only, with some absent. The sample records over 30,000 clones, over 75% being singletons. Sample: CD4+ T cells from peripheral blood mononuclear cells, taken before pregnancy. All receptors come from a female donor with multiple sclerosis, enrolled in a pregnancy study.

This rearrangement joins TRBV5-1 to TRBJ2-1; tentative D call: TRBD1 (6 bases). Germline loops: CDR1 SGHRS, CDR2 YFSETQ. V was trimmed by 4 bases and J by 3 bases, leaving 8 bases between them. The CDR3 contains 13 residues. The CDR3: CASSQDSYNEQFF. CDR3 bases: TGCGCCAGCAGCCAGGACAGCTACAATGAGCAGTTCTTC.

This clone is medium-sized by share. J is TRBJ2-1 and V is TRBV5-1, with TRBD1 matching 8 bases. Germline V gene lookup returns CDR1 SGHRS and CDR2 YFSETQ. J lost 8 bases, V lost 0 bases, and 4 bases had no gene match. The CDR3 is 14 amino acids. Here the CDR3 DNA reads TGCGCCAGCAGCTTGGTGGACAGGGACTATGAGCAGTTCTTC. It codes for CASSLVDRDYEQFF. Filled out from reference TRBV5-1 and TRBJ2-1, the complete variable domain reads KAGVTQTPRYLIKTRGQQVTLSCSPISGHRSVSWYQQTPGQGLQFLFEYFSETQRNKGNFPGRFSGRQFSNSRSEMNVSTLELGDSALYLCASSLVDRDYEQFFGPGTRLTVL.

The chain carries TRBV10-1 and TRBJ2-7; 7 bases map to TRBD2. V shed 0 bases, J shed 6 bases, and the junction held 5 bases outside the gene matches. Per germline, CDR1 WNHNN and CDR2 SYGVQD (reference sequence). The CDR3 consists of 14 residues. CDR3 amino acids: CASSESTSFSEQYF. Here the CDR3 DNA reads TGCGCCAGCAGTGAGTCGACTAGCTTCTCCGAGCAGTACTTC.

The J gene is TRBJ2-7, the V gene TRBV30; D gene ambiguous. The germline V and J ends were trimmed by 2 bases and 1 base, with 3 bases remaining between them. The CDR3 is 11 residues long. The germline V gene encodes CDR1 GTSNPN and CDR2 SVGIG (reference sequence). The CDR3: CAWSSSYEQYF. In nucleotides, the CDR3 is TGTGCCTGGAGTTCTTCCTACGAGCAGTACTTC.

The chain combines TRBV12-5 with TRBJ2-6; 7 bases fit TRBD1. The junction had 13 bases not matched to a gene; V was cut back by 0 bases and J by 2 bases. The CDR3 is 20 amino acids. The germline gives CDR1 LGHNT, CDR2 FRNRAP. The CDR3, as DNA: TGTGCTAGTGGTTTGGTACTTTTCGGGTTGAGGGGGCCTGGGGCCAACGTCCTGACTTTC. Its translation is CASGLVLFGLRGPGANVLTF.

This chain links TRBV7-2 with TRBJ1-2; TRBD1 matches 7 bases. This CDR3 comprises 16 residues. Germline V CDR1 and CDR2: SGHTA, FQGNSA. Losses at the gene ends were 3 bases for V and 6 bases for J; bases not matched to a gene: 13. The CDR3 here is CASSFYRQGGVNGYTF. The CDR3 DNA reads as TGTGCCAGCAGCTTCTACCGACAGGGAGGAGTGAATGGCTACACCTTC.

The chain couples TRBV7-9 to TRBJ2-7; 10 bases map to TRBD1. The V gene end was trimmed by 5 bases and the J gene end by 0 bases; junction bases not matched to a gene: 4. This CDR3 contains 15 residues. Germline CDR1 SEHNR, CDR2 FQNEAQ (reference sequence). CDR3 bases: TGTGCCAGCAGCCGGACAGGGGGAAGCTCCTACGAGCAGTACTTC. Protein: CASSRTGGSSYEQYF.

V and J are TRBV6-1 and TRBJ1-2, with D perhaps TRBD1 (6 bases). CDR1 and CDR2 (germline): MNHNS, SASEGT. Trimming removed 2 bases at V and 5 bases at J, with 9 bases between. The CDR3 is 13 amino acids. The CDR3 loop is CASSEYQGYGYTF. The CDR3 DNA reads TGTGCCAGCAGTGAATATCAGGGGTATGGCTACACCTTC.

This clone appeared a few times. The CDR3 sequence is CASSSSSSYNEQFF. The CDR3 DNA reads TGCGCCAGCAGCTCCTCGAGCTCCTACAATGAGCAGTTCTTC. The V and J genes are TRBV5-1 and TRBJ2-1; D is undetermined. V lost 3 bases and J lost 0, with 7 bases in between. CDR1 SGHRS and CDR2 YFSETQ come from the germline V gene. The CDR3 runs to 14 residues.

The rearrangement links TRBV13 to TRBJ2-7, with D tentatively TRBD1 (6 bases). Germline V lookup: CDR1 PRHDT, CDR2 FYEKMQ (reference sequence). This CDR3 has 13 amino acids. Trimming removed 5 bases from V and 6 bases from J, with 14 bases in between. DNA of the CDR3: TGTGCCAGCAGCCACTACAGGGAAGGCGAGCAGTACTTC. Translation: CASSHYREGEQYF.

In this sample, this clone turned up once. The gene calls are TRBV6-1 and TRBJ2-3; TRBD2 agrees at 8 bases. Germline assignment: CDR1 MNHNS and CDR2 SASEGT. V gave up 4 bases and J gave up 0 bases; unmatched junction bases: 18. This CDR3 contains 20 residues. The CDR3 DNA is TGTGCCAGCAGTGTTTGGTTGGGACTAGGCTACCAGTCTAGCACAGATACGCAGTATTTT. Residues: CASSVWLGLGYQSSTDTQYF.

V is TRBV5-1 and J is TRBJ2-1, with 9 bases matching TRBD2. The CDR3 loop spans 15 amino acids. Unmatched junction bases numbered 9, after V lost 4 bases and J lost 7 bases. Germline V gives CDR1 SGHRS, CDR2 YFSETQ. The CDR3 sequence: CASSPLAGLGNEQFF. In DNA, the CDR3 is TGCGCCAGCAGCCCCCTAGCGGGATTGGGGAATGAGCAGTTCTTC.

J is TRBJ2-7 and V is TRBV29-1; D is uncertain. Deletions cut 3 bases from V and 2 bases from J, with 8 bases between. The CDR3 sequence is 12 residues long. The V gene's germline CDR1 is SQVTM and CDR2 ANQGSEA. CDR3 in amino acids: CSVEGPPYEQYF. The DNA of the CDR3 is TGCAGCGTTGAGGGCCCGCCCTACGAGCAGTACTTC.

This clone was counted once. This chain connects TRBV6-5 to TRBJ1-1, with D hard to call. V gave up 2 bases and J gave up 0 bases, with 10 bases separating them. The CDR3 is made up of 15 amino acids. In germline, CDR1 is MNHEY, CDR2 SVGAGI. This CDR3 reads CASSYAGYMNTEAFF. The CDR3 coding sequence is TGTGCCAGCAGTTACGCAGGTTACATGAACACTGAAGCTTTCTTT.

The V gene is TRBV7-9, the J gene TRBJ2-7; D is unresolved. Trimming stripped 4 bases from V and 3 bases from J, with 19 bases between. This CDR3 comprises 16 residues. Germline CDR1 reads SEHNR; CDR2 reads FQNEAQ (reference sequence). CDR3 sequence: CASSSPGSVGLYEQYF. The CDR3 coding sequence is TGTGCCAGCAGCTCCCCGGGTTCTGTCGGCCTCTACGAGCAGTACTTC.

This clone was detected a few times. This chain connects TRBV6-5 to TRBJ2-2; tentative D call: TRBD1 (6 bases). Trimming shortened V by 5 bases and J by 2 bases, and 12 bases separated the two germline ends. Germline values: CDR1 MNHEY, CDR2 SVGAGI. The length of the CDR3 is 15 residues. CDR3 in amino acids: CASSREQGNTGELFF. Here the CDR3 DNA reads TGTGCCAGCAGTCGGGAACAGGGAAACACCGGGGAGCTGTTTTTT.